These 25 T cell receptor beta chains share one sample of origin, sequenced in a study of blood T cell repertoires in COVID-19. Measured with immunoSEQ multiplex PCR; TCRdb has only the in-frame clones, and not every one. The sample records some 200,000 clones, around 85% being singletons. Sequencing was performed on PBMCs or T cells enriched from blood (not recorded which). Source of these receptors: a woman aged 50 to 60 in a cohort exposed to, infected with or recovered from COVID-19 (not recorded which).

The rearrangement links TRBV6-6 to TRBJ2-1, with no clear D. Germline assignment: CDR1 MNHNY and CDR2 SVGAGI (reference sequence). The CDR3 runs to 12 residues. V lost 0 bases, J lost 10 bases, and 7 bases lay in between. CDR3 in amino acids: CASSYSSREQFF. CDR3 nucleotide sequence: TGTGCCAGCAGTTACTCGAGCCGGGAGCAGTTCTTC.

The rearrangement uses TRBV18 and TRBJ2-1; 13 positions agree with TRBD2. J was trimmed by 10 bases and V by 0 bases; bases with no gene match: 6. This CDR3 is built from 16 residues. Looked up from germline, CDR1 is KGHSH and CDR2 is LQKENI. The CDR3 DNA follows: TGTGCCAGCTCACCACCCGGGACTAGCGGGGTGAGGGAGCAGTTCTTC. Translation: CASSPPGTSGVREQFF.

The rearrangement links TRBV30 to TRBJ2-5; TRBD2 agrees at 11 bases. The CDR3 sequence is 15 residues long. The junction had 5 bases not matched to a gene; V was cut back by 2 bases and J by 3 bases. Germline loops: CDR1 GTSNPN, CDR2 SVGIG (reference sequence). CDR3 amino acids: CAWSHQGLAEETQYF. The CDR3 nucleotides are TGTGCCTGGAGTCACCAGGGACTAGCGGAAGAGACCCAGTACTTC.

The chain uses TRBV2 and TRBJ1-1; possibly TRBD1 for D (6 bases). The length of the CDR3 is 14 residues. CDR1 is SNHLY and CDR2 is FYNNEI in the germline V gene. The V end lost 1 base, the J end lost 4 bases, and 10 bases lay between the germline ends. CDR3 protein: CASSEEGVGTEAFF. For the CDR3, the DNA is TGTGCCAGCAGTGAAGAGGGGGTGGGCACTGAAGCTTTCTTT.

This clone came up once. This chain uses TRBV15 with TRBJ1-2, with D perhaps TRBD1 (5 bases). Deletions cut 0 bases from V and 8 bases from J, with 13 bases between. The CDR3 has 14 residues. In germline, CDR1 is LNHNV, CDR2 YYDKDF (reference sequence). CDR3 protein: CATSRDPRDGGYTF. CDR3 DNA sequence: TGTGCCACCAGCAGAGATCCCAGGGATGGAGGCTACACCTTC.

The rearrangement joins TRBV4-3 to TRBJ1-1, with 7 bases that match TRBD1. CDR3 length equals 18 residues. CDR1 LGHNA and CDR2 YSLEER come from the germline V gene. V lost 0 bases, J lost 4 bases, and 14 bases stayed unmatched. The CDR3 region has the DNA TGCGCCAGCAGCCAAGATCTGGGGCGGGGCCCAGGGGGCACTGAAGCTTTCTTT. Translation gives CASSQDLGRGPGGTEAFF.

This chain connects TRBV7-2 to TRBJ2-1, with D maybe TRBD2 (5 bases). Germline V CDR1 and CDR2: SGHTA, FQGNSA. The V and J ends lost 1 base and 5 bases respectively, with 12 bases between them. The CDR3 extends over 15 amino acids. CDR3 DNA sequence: TGTGCCAGCAGCTTAGTAAACTACGGGAACAATGAGCAGTTCTTC. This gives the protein CASSLVNYGNNEQFF.

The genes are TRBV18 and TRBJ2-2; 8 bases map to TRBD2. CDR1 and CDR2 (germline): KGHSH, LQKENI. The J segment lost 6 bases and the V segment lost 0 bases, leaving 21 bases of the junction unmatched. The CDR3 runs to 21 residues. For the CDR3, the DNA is TGTGCCAGCTCACCACCGACTGGATCGGGGGGGGCAAGAATTTTCGCCGGGGAGCTGTTTTTT. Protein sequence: CASSPPTGSGGARIFAGELFF.

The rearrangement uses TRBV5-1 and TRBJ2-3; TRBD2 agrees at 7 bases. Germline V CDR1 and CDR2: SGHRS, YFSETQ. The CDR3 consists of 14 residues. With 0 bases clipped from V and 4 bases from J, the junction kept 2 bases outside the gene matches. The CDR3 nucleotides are TGCGCCAGCAGCTTGGGTGGGGGGGCAGATACGCAGTATTTT. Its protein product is CASSLGGGADTQYF.

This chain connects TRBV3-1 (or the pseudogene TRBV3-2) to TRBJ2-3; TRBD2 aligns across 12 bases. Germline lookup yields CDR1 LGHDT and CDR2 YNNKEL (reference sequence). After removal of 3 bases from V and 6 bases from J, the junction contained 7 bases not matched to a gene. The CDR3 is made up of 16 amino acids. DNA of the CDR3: TGTGCCAGCAGCCAGTCCCTAGCGGGGGGGGTGGATACGCAGTATTTT. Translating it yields CASSQSLAGGVDTQYF.

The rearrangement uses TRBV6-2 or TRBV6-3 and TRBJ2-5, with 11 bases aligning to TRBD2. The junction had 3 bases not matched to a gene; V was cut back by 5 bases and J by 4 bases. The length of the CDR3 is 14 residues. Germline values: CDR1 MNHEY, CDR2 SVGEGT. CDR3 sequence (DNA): TGTGCCAGCAGTCCGGGACTAGCGGCAGAGACCCAGTACTTC. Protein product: CASSPGLAAETQYF.

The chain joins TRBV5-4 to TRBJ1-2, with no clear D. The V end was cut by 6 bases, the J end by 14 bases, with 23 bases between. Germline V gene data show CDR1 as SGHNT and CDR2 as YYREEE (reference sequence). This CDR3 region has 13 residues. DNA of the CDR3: TGTGCCAGCACCGACGGCGGAGACTCCCTTCGGACCTTC. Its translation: CASTDGGDSLRTF.

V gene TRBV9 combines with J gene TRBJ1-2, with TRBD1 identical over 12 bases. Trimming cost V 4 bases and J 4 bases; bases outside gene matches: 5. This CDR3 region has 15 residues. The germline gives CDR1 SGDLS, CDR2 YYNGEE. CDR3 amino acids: CASSPGTGGIYGYTF. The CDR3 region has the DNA TGTGCCAGCAGCCCAGGGACAGGGGGCATCTATGGCTACACCTTC. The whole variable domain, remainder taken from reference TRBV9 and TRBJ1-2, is DSGVTQTPKHLITATGQRVTLRCSPRSGDLSVYWYQQSLDQGLQFLIQYYNGEERAKGNILERFSAQQFPDLHSELNLSSLELGDSALYFCASSPGTGGIYGYTFGSGTRLTVV.

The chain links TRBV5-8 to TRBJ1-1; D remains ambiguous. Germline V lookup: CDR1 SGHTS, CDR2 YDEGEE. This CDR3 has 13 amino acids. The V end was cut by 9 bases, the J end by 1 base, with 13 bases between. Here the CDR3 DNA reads TGTGCCACCCGGGTTGGGAGGAACACTGAAGCTTTCTTT. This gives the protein CATRVGRNTEAFF.

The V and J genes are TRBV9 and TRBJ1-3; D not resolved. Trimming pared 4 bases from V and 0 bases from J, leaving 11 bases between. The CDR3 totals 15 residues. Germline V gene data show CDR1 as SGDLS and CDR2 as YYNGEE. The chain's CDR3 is CASSYDRDSGNTIYF. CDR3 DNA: TGTGCCAGCAGCTATGACCGGGACTCTGGAAACACCATATATTTT.

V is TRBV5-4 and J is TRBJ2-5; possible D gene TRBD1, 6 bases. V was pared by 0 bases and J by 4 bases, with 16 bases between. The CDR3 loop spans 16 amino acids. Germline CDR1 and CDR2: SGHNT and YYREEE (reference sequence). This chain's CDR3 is CASSLGQASGVETQYF. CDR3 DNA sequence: TGTGCCAGCAGCTTGGGTCAGGCGTCAGGGGTAGAGACCCAGTACTTC.

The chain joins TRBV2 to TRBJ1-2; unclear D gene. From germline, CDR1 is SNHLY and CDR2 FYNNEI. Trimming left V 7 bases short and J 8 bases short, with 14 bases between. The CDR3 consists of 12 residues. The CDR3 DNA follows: TGTGCCAGCAATGAGGGCCCTTGGGGCTACACCTTC. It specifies CASNEGPWGYTF.

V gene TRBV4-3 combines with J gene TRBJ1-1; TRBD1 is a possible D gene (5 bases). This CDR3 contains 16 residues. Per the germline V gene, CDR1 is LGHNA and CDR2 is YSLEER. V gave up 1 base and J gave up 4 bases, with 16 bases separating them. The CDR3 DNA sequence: TGCGCCAGCAGCCAAGTCAGTCAGGGTCAGGGCACTGAAGCTTTCTTT. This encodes CASSQVSQGQGTEAFF.

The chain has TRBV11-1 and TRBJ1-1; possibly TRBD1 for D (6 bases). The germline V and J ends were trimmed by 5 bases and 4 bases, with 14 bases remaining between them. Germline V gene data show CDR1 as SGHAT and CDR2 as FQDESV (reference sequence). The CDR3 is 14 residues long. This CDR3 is CASSRNTGFTEAFF. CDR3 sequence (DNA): TGTGCCAGCAGCCGGAACACAGGGTTCACTGAAGCTTTCTTT. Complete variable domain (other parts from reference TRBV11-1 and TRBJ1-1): EAEVAQSPRYKITEKSQAVAFWCDPISGHATLYWYRQILGQGPELLVQFQDESVVDDSQLPKDRFSAERLKGVDSTLKIQPAELGDSAMYLCASSRNTGFTEAFFGQGTRLTVV.

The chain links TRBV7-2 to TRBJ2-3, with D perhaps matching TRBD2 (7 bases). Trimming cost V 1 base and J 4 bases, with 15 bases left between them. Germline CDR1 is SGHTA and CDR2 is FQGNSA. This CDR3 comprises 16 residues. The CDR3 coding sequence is TGTGCCAGCAGCTTAGTTTCCGGGGGGCTAGCAGATACGCAGTATTTT. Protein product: CASSLVSGGLADTQYF.

The CDR3 DNA follows: TGTGCCAGCAGCTCCTACGGGGAAAACTATGGCTACACCTTC. As protein: CASSSYGENYGYTF. The genes are TRBV7-2 and TRBJ1-2; D not certain. Germline CDR1 and CDR2: SGHTA and FQGNSA. V was shortened by 4 bases and J by 2 bases, with 11 bases between the two germline ends. The CDR3 runs to 14 residues.

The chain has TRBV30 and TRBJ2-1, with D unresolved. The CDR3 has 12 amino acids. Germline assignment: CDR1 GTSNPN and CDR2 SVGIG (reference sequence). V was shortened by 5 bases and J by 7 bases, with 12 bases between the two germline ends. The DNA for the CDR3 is TGTGCCTGGTCCTTTAGCTGGAATGAGCAGTTCTTC. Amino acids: CAWSFSWNEQFF.

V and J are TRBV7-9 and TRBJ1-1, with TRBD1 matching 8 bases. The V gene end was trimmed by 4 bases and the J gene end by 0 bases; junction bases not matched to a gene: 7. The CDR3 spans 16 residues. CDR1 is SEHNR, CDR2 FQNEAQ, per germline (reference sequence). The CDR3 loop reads CASSSRQGPLNTEAFF. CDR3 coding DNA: TGTGCCAGCAGCTCGCGACAGGGGCCCTTGAACACTGAAGCTTTCTTT.

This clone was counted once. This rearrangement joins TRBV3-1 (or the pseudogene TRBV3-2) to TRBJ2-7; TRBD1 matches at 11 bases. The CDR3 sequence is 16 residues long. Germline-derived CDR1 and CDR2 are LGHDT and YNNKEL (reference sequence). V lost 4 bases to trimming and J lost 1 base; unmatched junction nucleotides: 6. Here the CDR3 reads CASSRPGQGGSYEQYF. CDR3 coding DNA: TGTGCCAGCAGCCGCCCGGGACAGGGGGGATCCTACGAGCAGTACTTC.

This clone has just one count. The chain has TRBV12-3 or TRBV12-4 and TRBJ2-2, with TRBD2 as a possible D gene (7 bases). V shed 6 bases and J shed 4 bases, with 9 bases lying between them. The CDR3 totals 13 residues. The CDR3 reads CASSGGRTGELFF. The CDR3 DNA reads TGTGCCAGCAGCGGGGGGCGCACCGGGGAGCTGTTTTTT.